Ten or more counts support the clone carrying this T cell receptor beta chain. The identical CDR3 is also encoded by other nucleotide sequences in the sample. This record belongs to a study of shared clonotypes between healthy human individuals. Genomic DNA of each subset was evenly split across several immunoSEQ plates. Profiling relied on immunoSEQ multiplex PCR, and the TCRdb table lists in-frame clones only, not all of them. The sample holds 950,000 to 1,100,000 clones, 70% to 80% seen once. The V gene end was trimmed by 0 bases and the J gene end by 2 bases; junction bases not matched to a gene: 3. The length of the CDR3 is 15 residues. CDR1 and CDR2 from the germline V gene are MGHRA and YSYEKL.

The specimen was memory CD4+ T cells from PBMCs. Specified subset: CD45RA-negative fraction. The sequence came from a man aged 18 to 35 in good health. Some clones in this sample may be carry-over from other donors' samples. The gene calls are TRBV4-1 and TRBJ1-1, with TRBD1 matching over 7 bases. CDR3 DNA sequence: TGCGCCAGCAGCCAAGAGAGGGGGCGAAACACTGAAGCTTTCTTT. Translation: CASSQERGRNTEAFF.